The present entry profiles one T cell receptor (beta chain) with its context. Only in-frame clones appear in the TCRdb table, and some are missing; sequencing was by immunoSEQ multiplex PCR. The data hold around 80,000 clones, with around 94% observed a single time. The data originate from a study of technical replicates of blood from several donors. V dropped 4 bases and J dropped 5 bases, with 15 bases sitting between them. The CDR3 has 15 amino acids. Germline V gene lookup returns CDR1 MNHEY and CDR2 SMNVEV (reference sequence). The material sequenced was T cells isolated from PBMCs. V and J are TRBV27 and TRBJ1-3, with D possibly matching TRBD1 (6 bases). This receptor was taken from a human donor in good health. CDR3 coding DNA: TGTGCCAGCAGTTCCTTCCGGGACATCCGAAACACCATATATTTT. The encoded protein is CASSSFRDIRNTIYF.